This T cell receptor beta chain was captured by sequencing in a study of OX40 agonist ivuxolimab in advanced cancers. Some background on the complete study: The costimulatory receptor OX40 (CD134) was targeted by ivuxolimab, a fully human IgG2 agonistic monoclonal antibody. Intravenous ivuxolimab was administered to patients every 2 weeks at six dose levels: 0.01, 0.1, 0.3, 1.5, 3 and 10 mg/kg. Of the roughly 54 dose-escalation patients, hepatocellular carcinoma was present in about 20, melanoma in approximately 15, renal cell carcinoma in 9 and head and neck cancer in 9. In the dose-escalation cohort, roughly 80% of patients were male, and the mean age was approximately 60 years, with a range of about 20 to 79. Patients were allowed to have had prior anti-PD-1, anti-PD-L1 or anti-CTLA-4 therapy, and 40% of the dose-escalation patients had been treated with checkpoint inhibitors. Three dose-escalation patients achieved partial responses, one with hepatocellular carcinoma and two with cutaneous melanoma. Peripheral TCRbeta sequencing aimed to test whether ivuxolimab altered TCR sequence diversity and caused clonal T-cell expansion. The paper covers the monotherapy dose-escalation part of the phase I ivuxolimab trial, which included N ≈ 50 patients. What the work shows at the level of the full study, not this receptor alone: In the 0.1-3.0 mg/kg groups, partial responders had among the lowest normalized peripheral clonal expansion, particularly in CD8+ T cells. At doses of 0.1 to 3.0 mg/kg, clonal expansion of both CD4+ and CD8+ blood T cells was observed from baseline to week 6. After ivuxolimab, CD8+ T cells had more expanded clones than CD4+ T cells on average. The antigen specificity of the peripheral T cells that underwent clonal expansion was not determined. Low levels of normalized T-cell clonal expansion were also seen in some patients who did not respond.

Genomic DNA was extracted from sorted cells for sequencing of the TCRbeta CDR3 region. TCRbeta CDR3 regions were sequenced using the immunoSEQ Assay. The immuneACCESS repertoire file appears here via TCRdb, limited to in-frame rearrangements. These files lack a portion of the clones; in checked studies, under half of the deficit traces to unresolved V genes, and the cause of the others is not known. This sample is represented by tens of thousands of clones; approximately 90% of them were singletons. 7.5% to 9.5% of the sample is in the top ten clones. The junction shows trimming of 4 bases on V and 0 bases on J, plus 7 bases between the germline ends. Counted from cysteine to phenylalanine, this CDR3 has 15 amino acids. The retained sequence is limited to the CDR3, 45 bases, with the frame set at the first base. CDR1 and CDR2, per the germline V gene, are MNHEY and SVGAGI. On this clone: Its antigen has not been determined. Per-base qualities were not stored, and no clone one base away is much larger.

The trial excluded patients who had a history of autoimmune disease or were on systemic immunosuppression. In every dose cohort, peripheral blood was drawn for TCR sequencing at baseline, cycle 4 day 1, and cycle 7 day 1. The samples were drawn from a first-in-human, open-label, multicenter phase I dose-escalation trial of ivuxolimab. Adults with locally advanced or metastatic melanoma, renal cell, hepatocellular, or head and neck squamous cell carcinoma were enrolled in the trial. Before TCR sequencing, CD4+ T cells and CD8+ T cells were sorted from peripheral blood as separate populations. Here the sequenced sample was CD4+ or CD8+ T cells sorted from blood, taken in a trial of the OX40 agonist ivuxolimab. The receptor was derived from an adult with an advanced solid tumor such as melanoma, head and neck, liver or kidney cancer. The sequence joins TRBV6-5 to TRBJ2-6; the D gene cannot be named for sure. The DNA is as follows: TGTGCCAGCAGTTTTGTAGCCTCTGGGGCCAACGTCCTGACTTTC. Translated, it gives CASSFVASGANVLTF.